This TCR beta chain originates from a study of blood T cell repertoires in COVID-19. Whole-study context: T cells, B-cell-depleted T cells, or PBMCs provided the cDNA or gDNA that served as material.

Trimming took 2 bases from V and 8 from J; bases not matched to a gene: 11. This CDR3 spans 16 amino acids. Per germline, CDR1 SNHLY and CDR2 FYNNEI. As processed by the authors: Quantification of nucleated cells was approximated via reference gene primer amplification. Assay: immunoSEQ multiplex PCR; the TCRdb copy retains only in-frame clones and omits some. V and J calls and clone size are as listed in that table; D and trimming were resolved from the DNA. Of over 400,000 clones detected, 85% to 90% appear once; the ten largest clones hold roughly 8%. Sequences were obtained from peripheral blood. This rearrangement joins TRBV2 to TRBJ1-4, with 7 bases that match TRBD1. The sequence came from a woman in her 50s with COVID-19, enrolled during active disease. The CDR3 bases are TGTGCCAGCAGTGAATTGGGGACAGCCGTCGGGGAAAAACTGTTTTTT. Translated, it gives CASSELGTAVGEKLFF.